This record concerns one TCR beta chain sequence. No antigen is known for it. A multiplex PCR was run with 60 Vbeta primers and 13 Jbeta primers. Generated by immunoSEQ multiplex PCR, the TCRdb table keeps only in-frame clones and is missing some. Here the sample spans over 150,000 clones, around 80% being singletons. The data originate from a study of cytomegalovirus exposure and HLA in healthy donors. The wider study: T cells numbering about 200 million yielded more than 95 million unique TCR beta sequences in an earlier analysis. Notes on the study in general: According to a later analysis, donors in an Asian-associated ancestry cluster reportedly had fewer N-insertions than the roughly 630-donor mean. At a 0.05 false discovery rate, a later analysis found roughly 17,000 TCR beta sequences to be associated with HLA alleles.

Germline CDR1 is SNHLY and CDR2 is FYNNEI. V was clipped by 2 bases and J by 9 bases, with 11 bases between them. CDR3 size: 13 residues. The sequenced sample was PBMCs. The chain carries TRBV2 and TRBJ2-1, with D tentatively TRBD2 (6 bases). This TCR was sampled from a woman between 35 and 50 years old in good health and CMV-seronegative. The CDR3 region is CASSEIGGGEQFF. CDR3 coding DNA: TGTGCCAGCAGTGAAATCGGGGGAGGTGAGCAGTTCTTC.